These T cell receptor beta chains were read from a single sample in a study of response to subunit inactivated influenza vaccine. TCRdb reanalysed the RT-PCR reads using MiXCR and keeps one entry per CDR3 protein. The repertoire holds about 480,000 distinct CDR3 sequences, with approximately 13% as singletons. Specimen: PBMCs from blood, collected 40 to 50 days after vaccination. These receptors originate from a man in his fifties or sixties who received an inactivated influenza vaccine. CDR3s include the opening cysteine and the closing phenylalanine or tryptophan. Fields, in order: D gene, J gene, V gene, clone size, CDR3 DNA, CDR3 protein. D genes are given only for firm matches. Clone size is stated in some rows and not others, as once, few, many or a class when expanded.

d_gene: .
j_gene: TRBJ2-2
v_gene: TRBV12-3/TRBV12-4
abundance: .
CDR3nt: TGTGCCAGCAGTTTAAACAGGGAAGGCGGGGAGCTGTTTTTT
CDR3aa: CASSLNREGGELFF

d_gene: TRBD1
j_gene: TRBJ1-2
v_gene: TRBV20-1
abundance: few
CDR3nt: TGCAGTGCTGCAATTCAGGGGGCTACCTATGGCTACACCTTC
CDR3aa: CSAAIQGATYGYTF

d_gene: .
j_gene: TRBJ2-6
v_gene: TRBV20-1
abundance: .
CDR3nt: TGCTGTGCTAGAGATATCACAGGGCGGACTGGGGCCAACGTCCTGACTTTC
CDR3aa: CCARDITGRTGANVLTF

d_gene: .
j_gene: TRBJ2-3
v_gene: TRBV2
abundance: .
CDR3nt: TGTGCCAGCAGTGAAGAGTTGACAGATACGCAGTATTTT
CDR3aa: CASSEELTDTQYF

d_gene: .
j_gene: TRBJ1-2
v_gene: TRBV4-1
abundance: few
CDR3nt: TGCGCCAGCAGCCCGGACATGTCTAGCGGTGGAGGCTACACCTTC
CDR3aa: CASSPDMSSGGGYTF

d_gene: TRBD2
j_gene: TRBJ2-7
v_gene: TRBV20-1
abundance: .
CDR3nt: TGCAGTGCTAGATTAGCGGGGAACTCCTACGAGCAGTACTTC
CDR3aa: CSARLAGNSYEQYF

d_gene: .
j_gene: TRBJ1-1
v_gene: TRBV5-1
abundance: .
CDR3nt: TGCGCCAGCAGCTTGGTCGTAGGGGGCACTGAAGCTTTCTTT
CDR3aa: CASSLVVGGTEAFF

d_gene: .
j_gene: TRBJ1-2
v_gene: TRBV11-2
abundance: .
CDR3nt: TGTGCCAGCAGCTTCAACAGGGATGGTGTGTGGGGCTACACCTTC
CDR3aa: CASSFNRDGVWGYTF

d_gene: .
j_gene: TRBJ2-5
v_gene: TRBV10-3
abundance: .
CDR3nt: TGTGCCACCGATAGGGGAGAGGGGGAGACCCAGTACTTC
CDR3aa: CATDRGEGETQYF

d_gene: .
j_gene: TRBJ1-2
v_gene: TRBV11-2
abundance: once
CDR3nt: TGTGCCAGCAGCTATGGTTCCGACTATGGCTACACCTTC
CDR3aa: CASSYGSDYGYTF

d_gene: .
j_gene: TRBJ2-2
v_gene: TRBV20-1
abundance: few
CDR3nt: TGCAGTGCTAGAGATCTTTTCACCGGGGAGCTGTTTTTT
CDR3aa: CSARDLFTGELFF

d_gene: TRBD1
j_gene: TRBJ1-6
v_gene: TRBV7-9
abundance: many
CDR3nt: TGTGCCAGCAGCTTACAGACAGGGGCGTCCTATAATTCACCCCTCCACTTT
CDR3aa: CASSLQTGASYNSPLHF

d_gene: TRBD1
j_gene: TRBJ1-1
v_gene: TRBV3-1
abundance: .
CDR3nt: TGTGCCAGCAGCCAAGCGACGGGACAGGGAAGGACTGAAGCTTTCTTT
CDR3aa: CASSQATGQGRTEAFF

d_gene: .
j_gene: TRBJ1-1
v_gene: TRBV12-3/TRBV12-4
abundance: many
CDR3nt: TGTGCCAGCAGTGTCTCCACAGGATACACTGAAGCTTTCTTT
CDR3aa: CASSVSTGYTEAFF

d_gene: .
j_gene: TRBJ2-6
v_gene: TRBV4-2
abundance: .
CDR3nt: TGTGCCAGCAGCCAAGATTGGGCAGCTGGGGCCAACGTCCTGACTTTC
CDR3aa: CASSQDWAAGANVLTF

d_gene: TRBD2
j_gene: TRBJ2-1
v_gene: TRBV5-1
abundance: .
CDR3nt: TGCGCCAGCAGCTTGGGCGGGAGCTTCTCCTACAATGAGCAGTTCTTC
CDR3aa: CASSLGGSFSYNEQFF

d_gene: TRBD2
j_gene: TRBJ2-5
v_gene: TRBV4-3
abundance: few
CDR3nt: TGCGCCAGCAGCCAAGCGGGACTACGCCAAGAGACCCAGTACTTC
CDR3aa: CASSQAGLRQETQYF

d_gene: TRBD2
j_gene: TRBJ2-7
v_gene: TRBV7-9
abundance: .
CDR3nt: TGTGCCAGCAGCTGGACGCGGGGGGGCTCGGCCGAGCAGTACTTC
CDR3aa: CASSWTRGGSAEQYF

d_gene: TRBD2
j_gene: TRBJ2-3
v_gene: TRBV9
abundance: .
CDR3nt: TGTGCCAGCAGCGTAGGTAGCGGGGAGACAGATACGCAGTATTTT
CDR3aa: CASSVGSGETDTQYF

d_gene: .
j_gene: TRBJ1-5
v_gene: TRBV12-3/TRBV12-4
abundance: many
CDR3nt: TGTGCCAGCAGTTTAACCGGTAGCAATCAGCCCCAGCATTTT
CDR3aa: CASSLTGSNQPQHF

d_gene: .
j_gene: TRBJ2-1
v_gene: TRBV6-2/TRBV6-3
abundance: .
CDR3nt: TGTGCCAGCAGTTACGTGGTGAATCCATACTACAATGAGCAGTTCTTC
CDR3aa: CASSYVVNPYYNEQFF

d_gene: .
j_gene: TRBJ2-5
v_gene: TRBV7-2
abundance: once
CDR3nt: TGTGCCAGCAGCTTAACCGGATACCCAAGAGTCGGGGCCCAGTACTTC
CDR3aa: CASSLTGYPRVGAQYF

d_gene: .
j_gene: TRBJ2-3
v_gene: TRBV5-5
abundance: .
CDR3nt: TGTGCCAGCAGCTTTTTTAGCACAGATACGCAGTATTTT
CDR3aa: CASSFFSTDTQYF

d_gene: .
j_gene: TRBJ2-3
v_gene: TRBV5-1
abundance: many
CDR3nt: TGCGCCAGCAGCTCCCAGGGCACAGATACGCAGTATTTT
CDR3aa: CASSSQGTDTQYF

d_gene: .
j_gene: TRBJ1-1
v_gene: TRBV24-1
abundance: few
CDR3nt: TGTGCCACCAGTGACCCGACGGGGCACGAGGCTTTCTTT
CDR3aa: CATSDPTGHEAFF

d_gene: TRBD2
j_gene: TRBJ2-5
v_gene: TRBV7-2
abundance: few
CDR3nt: TGTGCCAGCAGCTTTACCGGACTAGCGGGGGGGACCCAGTACTTC
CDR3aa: CASSFTGLAGGTQYF

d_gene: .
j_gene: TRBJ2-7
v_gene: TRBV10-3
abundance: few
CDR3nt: TGTGCCATCAGTGCGGGGGCCTCCTACGAGCAGTACTTC
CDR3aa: CAISAGASYEQYF

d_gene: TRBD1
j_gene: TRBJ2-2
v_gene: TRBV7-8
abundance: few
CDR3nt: TGTGCCAGCAGCTTTCCAGGGGGCGAGGGAGGTACCGGGGAGCTGTTTTTT
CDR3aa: CASSFPGGEGGTGELFF

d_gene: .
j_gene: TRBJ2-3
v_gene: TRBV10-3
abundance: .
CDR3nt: TGTGCCATCAAGACCGGGACGGACGAGGGGGCGCAGTATTTT
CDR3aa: CAIKTGTDEGAQYF

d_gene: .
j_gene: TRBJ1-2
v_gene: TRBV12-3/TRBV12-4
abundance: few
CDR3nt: TGTGCCAGCAGTCGCCAGGGGTACTATGGCTACACCTTC
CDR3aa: CASSRQGYYGYTF

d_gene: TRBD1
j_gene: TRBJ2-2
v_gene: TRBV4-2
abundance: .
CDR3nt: TGTGCCAGCAGCAGGGACAGGGGGCAAGCGAACACCGGGGAGCTGTTTTTT
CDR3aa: CASSRDRGQANTGELFF

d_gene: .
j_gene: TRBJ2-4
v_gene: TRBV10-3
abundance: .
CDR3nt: TGTGCCATCAGTGAGTCGAGAGGACTAGCCAAAAACATTCAGTACTTC
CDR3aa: CAISESRGLAKNIQYF

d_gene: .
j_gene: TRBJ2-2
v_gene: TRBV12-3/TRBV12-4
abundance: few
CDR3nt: TGTGCCAGCAGTTTGTTAATTGGGGCATTTGAAGGCGGGGAGCTGTTTTTT
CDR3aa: CASSLLIGAFEGGELFF

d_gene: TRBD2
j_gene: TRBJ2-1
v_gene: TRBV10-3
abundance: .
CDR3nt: TGTGCCATCAGTGAGTGGCGGGGGGGCTCCTACAATGAGCAGTTCTTC
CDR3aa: CAISEWRGGSYNEQFF

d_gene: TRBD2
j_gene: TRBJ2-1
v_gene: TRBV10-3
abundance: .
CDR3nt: TGTGCCATCAGCCCGAGCGGGGGGTGGAATGAGCAGTTCTTC
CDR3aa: CAISPSGGWNEQFF

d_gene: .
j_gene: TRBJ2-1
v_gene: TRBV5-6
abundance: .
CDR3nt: TGTGCCAGCAGCTTAGGACCGGACAATGAGCAGTTCTTC
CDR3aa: CASSLGPDNEQFF

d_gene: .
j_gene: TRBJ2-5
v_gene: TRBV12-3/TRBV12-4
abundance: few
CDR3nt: TGTGCCAGCAAATCCTCCGGCCGAGAGACCCAGTACTTC
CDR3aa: CASKSSGRETQYF

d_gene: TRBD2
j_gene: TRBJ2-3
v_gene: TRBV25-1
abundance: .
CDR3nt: TGTGCCAGCAGTGATTTTAGCGGGAGCACAGATACGCAGTATTTT
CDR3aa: CASSDFSGSTDTQYF

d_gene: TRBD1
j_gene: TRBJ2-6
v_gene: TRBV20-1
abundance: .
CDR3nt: TGCAGTGCTAGCCCGAGACAGGGGGCCGCCTCTGGGGCCAACGTCCTGACTTTC
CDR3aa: CSASPRQGAASGANVLTF

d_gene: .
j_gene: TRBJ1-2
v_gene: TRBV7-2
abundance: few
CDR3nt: TGTGCCAGCAGCTTAGAGGCAGGGAGGCCCTACTACACCTTC
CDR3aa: CASSLEAGRPYYTF

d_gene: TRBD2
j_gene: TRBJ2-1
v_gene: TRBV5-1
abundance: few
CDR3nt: TGCGCCAGCAGCTTGGTGAGGACTAGCGGGAGGAATGAGCAGTTCTTC
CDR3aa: CASSLVRTSGRNEQFF

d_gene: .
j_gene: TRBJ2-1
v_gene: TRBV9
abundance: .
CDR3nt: TGTGCCAGCAGCGTAGCTGGAGGTCCCACCAATGAGCAGTTCTTC
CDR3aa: CASSVAGGPTNEQFF

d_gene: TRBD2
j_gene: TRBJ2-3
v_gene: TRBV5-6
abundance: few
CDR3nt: TGTGCCAGCAGCTTCATTCTAGCGGGAGAGTGGGATACGCAGTATTTT
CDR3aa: CASSFILAGEWDTQYF

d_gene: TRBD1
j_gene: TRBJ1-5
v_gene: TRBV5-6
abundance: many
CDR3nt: TGTGCCAGCAGTAAGGACAGGGGGGCAAATCAGCCCCAGCATTTT
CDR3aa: CASSKDRGANQPQHF

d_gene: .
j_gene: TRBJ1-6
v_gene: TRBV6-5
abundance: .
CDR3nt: TGTGCCAGCAGTTACTCAAGGGGATATTCACCCCTCCACTTT
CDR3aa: CASSYSRGYSPLHF

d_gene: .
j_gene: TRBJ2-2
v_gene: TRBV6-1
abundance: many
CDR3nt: TGTGCCAGCAGGAGGGAGAGTTTCGCCGGGGAGCTGTTTTTT
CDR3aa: CASRRESFAGELFF

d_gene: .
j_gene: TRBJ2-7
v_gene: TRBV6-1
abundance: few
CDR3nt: TGTGCCAGCACCATTGGGGCAGGGGCCCCCTACGAGCAGTACTTC
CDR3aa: CASTIGAGAPYEQYF

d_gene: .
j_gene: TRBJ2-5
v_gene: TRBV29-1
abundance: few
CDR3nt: TGCAGCGTTGAATCCGGGATGGGGACCCAGTACTTC
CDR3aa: CSVESGMGTQYF

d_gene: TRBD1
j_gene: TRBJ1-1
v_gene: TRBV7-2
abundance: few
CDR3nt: TGTGCCAGCAGCTTTAAGTCAGGGGGCACTGAAGCTTTCTTT
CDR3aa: CASSFKSGGTEAFF

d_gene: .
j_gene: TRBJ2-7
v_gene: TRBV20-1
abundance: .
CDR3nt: TGCAGTACCCACAGGGGGAGGGTCCCCTACGAGCAGTACTTC
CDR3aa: CSTHRGRVPYEQYF

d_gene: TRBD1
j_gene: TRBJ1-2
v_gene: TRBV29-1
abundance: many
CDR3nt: TGCAGCGTTGAAGTCCTCCATGTTAAAGGGGGCCTCTATGGCTACACCTTC
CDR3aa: CSVEVLHVKGGLYGYTF

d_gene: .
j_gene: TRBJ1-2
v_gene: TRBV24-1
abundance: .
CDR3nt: TGTGCCACCAGCGCTTCAGGAGACTATGGCTACACCTTC
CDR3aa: CATSASGDYGYTF

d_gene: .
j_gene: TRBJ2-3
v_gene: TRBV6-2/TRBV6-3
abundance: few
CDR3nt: TGTGCCAGCAGTCGAGGGACGGCCACAGATACGCAGTATTTT
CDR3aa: CASSRGTATDTQYF

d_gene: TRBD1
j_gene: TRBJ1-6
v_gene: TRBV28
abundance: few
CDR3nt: TGTGCCAGCCGATACAGGGGATCCGATAATTCACCCCTCCACTTT
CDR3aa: CASRYRGSDNSPLHF

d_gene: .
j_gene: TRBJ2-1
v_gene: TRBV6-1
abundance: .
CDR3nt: TGTGCCAGCAGGGCGAGTAGCGGATATGAGCAGTTCTTC
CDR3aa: CASRASSGYEQFF

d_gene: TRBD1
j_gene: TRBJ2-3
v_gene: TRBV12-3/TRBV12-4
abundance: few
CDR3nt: TGTGCCAGCAGTTTTGACAGGGGGCGCTCAGATACGCAGTATTTT
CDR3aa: CASSFDRGRSDTQYF

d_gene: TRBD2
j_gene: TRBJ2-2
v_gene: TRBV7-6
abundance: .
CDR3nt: TGTGCCAGCAGGTCGACTAGCGGGAACACCGGGGAGCTGTTTTTT
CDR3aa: CASRSTSGNTGELFF

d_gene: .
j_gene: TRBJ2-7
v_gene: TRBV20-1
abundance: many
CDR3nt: TGCAGTGCTACCGAGGCCGAGCAGTACTTC
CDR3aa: CSATEAEQYF

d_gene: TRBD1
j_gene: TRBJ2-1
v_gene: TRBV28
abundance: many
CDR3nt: TGTGCCAGCAGTTTGGGACAGGGCCTCGGTGAGCAGTTCTTC
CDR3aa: CASSLGQGLGEQFF